This TCR beta chain is from a study of blood T cell repertoires in COVID-19. Study details: There were acute and convalescent COVID-19 samples, and they came from the United States, Italy and Spain.

The length of the CDR3 is 15 residues. The V segment lost 0 bases and the J segment 8 bases; nucleotides outside the gene matches: 5. Germline CDR1 reads MGHRA; CDR2 reads YSYEKL. In the original analysis: Reference gene primer amplification gave estimated nucleated cell counts. Only in-frame clones appear in the TCRdb table, and some are missing; sequencing was by immunoSEQ multiplex PCR. From that table come the V and J calls and clone size; the DNA was used to work out D and trimming. The sample includes about 86,000 clones, about four fifths of them seen just once. This sequence was found in an elderly woman with acute or convalescent COVID-19. The sample consisted of peripheral blood. V usage is TRBV4-1 and J usage is TRBJ1-4; 8 nucleotides align to TRBD1. The CDR3 protein is CASSQDGTGGEKLFF. CDR3 in DNA: TGCGCCAGCAGCCAAGACGGGACAGGTGGAGAAAAACTGTTTTTT.